This TCR beta chain was observed in a study of shared clonotypes between healthy human individuals. Study-wide results and limits: Rarefaction exposed incomplete sorted-subset sequencing despite large depth.

Germline lookup yields CDR1 WNHNN and CDR2 SYGVQD (reference sequence). Trimming cost V 6 bases and J 6 bases; bases outside gene matches: 11. This CDR3 has 15 residues. Terminally differentiated effector memory CD45RA+ cells were excluded from the naive CD8 cells, which were CD45RO-negative and positively selected for CCR7. Concerning this clone itself: What it binds is not known.

Profiling relied on immunoSEQ multiplex PCR, and the TCRdb table lists in-frame clones only, not all of them. The data hold hundreds of thousands of clones, with just over 90% observed a single time. The rearrangement uses TRBV10-1 and TRBJ2-1; 7 bases fit TRBD1. This sequence originates from a man between 25 and 39 years old in good health. Specimen: naive CD8+ T cells sorted from blood. The CDR3: CASSFTGVHINEQFF. The CDR3 coding sequence is TGCGCCAGCAGCTTCACAGGGGTCCATATCAATGAGCAGTTCTTC.